These 29 T cell receptor beta chains were sequenced from one sample in a study of human T cells and chemical hapten exposure. This sample's time point: pre-sensitization, week 0. Specified treatment: therapeutic diphenylcyclopropenone sensitization with weekly scalp DPC. TCRdb processed the RACE reads anew with MiXCR; each CDR3 protein has one entry. The sample lists around 250,000 distinct CDR3 sequences; over 8% were seen once. This specimen was whole blood, taken in connection with sensitization to the hapten diphenylcyclopropenone (DPC). These receptors were obtained from a woman between 40 and 50 years old with alopecia areata. Some clones in this sample may be carry-over from other donors' samples.

This clonotype was counted a few times. V usage is TRBV7-2 and J usage is TRBJ2-1; D not resolved. Germline CDR1 is SGHTA and CDR2 is FQGNSA. Deletions cut 3 bases from V and 2 bases from J, with 8 bases between. This CDR3 is 14 amino acids long. The CDR3 is CASSFYHPYNEQFF. In DNA, the CDR3 is TGTGCCAGCAGCTTCTACCACCCCTACAATGAGCAGTTCTTC.

At least ten counts were recorded for this clonotype. The chain couples TRBV6-1 to TRBJ1-4, with D possibly TRBD1 on 6 matching bases. Germline CDR1 is MNHNS and CDR2 is SASEGT. The CDR3 sequence is 13 residues long. V was shortened by 3 bases and J by 7 bases, with 9 bases between the two germline ends. The CDR3 region has the DNA TGTGCCAGCAGTGAGACAGGCTCTGAAAAACTGTTTTTT. Residues: CASSETGSEKLFF.

In this sample, this clonotype turned up a few times. The rearrangement links TRBV20-1 to TRBJ2-7, with unresolved D. Germline lookup yields CDR1 DFQATT and CDR2 SNEGSKA (reference sequence). The V and J ends lost 3 bases and 0 bases respectively, with 12 bases between them. This CDR3 spans 14 amino acids. CDR3 bases: TGCAGTGCTAGCGTCCCCTCCAGCTCCTACGAGCAGTACTTC. This encodes CSASVPSSSYEQYF.

The chain carries TRBV11-2 and TRBJ1-5; no reliable D call. The V gene's germline CDR1 is SGHAT and CDR2 FQNNGV. Trimming removed 4 bases from V and 6 bases from J, with 10 bases in between. The CDR3 runs to 13 residues. The CDR3 DNA reads as TGTGCCAGCAGCTCCTCGAACAGTCAGCCCCAGCATTTT. Protein product: CASSSSNSQPQHF.

The rearrangement joins TRBV2 to TRBJ1-4; D is unclear. CDR1 and CDR2 from the germline V gene are SNHLY and FYNNEI. The CDR3 loop spans 14 amino acids. Trimming cost V 6 bases and J 3 bases, with 11 bases left between them. The CDR3 loop is CASSADTSNEKLFF. The CDR3 DNA sequence: TGTGCCAGCAGCGCCGACACGTCTAATGAAAAACTGTTTTTT. Drawing the rest from reference TRBV2 and TRBJ1-4, the complete variable domain is EPEVTQTPSHQVTQMGQEVILRCVPISNHLYFYWYRQILGQKVEFLVSFYNNEISEKSEIFDDQFSVERPDGSNFTLKIRSTKLEDSAMYFCASSADTSNEKLFFGSGTQLSVL.

This chain uses TRBV5-1 with TRBJ2-2; D is unclear. There are 14 residues in the CDR3. The germline gives CDR1 SGHRS, CDR2 YFSETQ. With 4 bases removed from V and 3 bases from J, the gap between germline ends came to 10 bases. CDR3 residues: CASSPLGYTGELFF. The CDR3 DNA follows: TGCGCCAGCAGCCCCCTCGGGTACACCGGGGAGCTGTTTTTT.

This clonotype showed up just a few times. The chain recombines TRBV6-5 with TRBJ1-2; the match to TRBD1 covers 9 bases. CDR3 length: 15 residues. Germline CDR1 and CDR2: MNHEY and SVGAGI. J gave up 0 bases and V 5 bases, and 4 bases lay outside the gene matches. The CDR3 nucleotides are TGTGCCAGCAGTAACACAGGGGGCTCTAACTATGGCTACACCTTC. It encodes CASSNTGGSNYGYTF.

This clonotype was found many times. J is TRBJ2-5 and V is TRBV29-1, with 13 bases matching TRBD2. Germline-derived CDR1 and CDR2 are SQVTM and ANQGSEA. Unmatched junction bases numbered 13, after V lost 4 bases and J lost 5 bases. This CDR3 region has 17 residues. As DNA, the CDR3 is TGCAGCGTTGGGAGACTAGCGGGAGGCGCCACCAGTGAGACCCAGTACTTC. Translating it yields CSVGRLAGGATSETQYF.

The table lists this clonotype with a few counts. The V and J genes are TRBV7-2 and TRBJ1-5, with D tentatively TRBD1 (6 bases). From germline, CDR1 is SGHTA and CDR2 FQGNSA. V lost 8 bases, J lost 4 bases, and 15 bases lay in between. This CDR3 contains 14 residues. The DNA of the CDR3 is TGTGCCAGCGCGCGTTGGGGGACAAATCAGCCCCAGCATTTT. Its protein product is CASARWGTNQPQHF. Using reference TRBV7-2 and TRBJ1-5 for the parts outside the CDR3, the full variable domain is GAGVSQSPSNKVTEKGKDVELRCDPISGHTALYWYRQSLGQGLEFLIYFQGNSAPDKSGLPSDRFSAERTGGSVSTLTIQRTQQEDSAVYLCASARWGTNQPQHFGDGTRLSIL.

The rearrangement joins TRBV7-2 to TRBJ1-2; 7 bases line up with TRBD1. This CDR3 has 16 amino acids. CDR1 and CDR2 (germline): SGHTA, FQGNSA. The V and J ends lost 3 bases and 2 bases, in that order; junction bases with no gene match: 9. The CDR3 protein is CASSFRQGARNYGYTF. The DNA of the CDR3 is TGTGCCAGCAGCTTTCGACAGGGAGCGAGGAACTATGGCTACACCTTC.

This clonotype has only a few counts. The chain links TRBV27 to TRBJ2-7, with D perhaps TRBD1 or TRBD2 (5 bases each). V was shortened by 6 bases and J by 2 bases, with 20 bases between the two germline ends. Per the germline V gene, CDR1 is MNHEY and CDR2 is SMNVEV (reference sequence). The CDR3 has 16 amino acids. CDR3 DNA: TGTGCCAGCAGCCCTTTAGGGGTAGCGAGGGCCTACGAGCAGTACTTC. Protein product: CASSPLGVARAYEQYF.

J is TRBJ2-7 and V is TRBV20-1; TRBD2 agrees at 9 bases. V was pared by 3 bases and J by 3 bases, with 9 bases of the junction left unmatched. CDR1 and CDR2 from the germline V gene are DFQATT and SNEGSKA (reference sequence). The length of the CDR3 is 15 residues. CDR3 in DNA: TGCAGTGCTAGTCCGCTAGCGGGAATTATCTACGAGCAGTACTTC. Encoded protein: CSASPLAGIIYEQYF.

This clonotype was counted only a few times. The rearrangement links TRBV5-1 to TRBJ2-3, with D possibly being TRBD1 (6 bases). CDR1 and CDR2 (germline): SGHRS, YFSETQ. V gave up 4 bases and J gave up 5 bases, with 11 bases separating them. The CDR3 sequence is 13 residues long. CDR3 nucleotides: TGCGCCAGCAGCGGACAGCTAATAGATACGCAGTATTTT. It translates to CASSGQLIDTQYF.

The genes are TRBV6-2 or TRBV6-3 and TRBJ2-3; D tentatively fits TRBD1 or TRBD2 (5 bases each). V was trimmed by 3 bases and J by 8 bases, leaving 21 bases between them. Germline V gives CDR1 MNHEY, CDR2 SVGEGT. The CDR3 runs to 16 residues. The CDR3 region has the DNA TGTGCCAGCAGTTATCCCGTGGGGACGACTATCGGTACGCAGTATTTT. Protein product: CASSYPVGTTIGTQYF.

This clonotype was recorded a few times. CDR3 sequence: CASSIVEGSYEQYF. The CDR3 DNA sequence: TGTGCCAGCAGTATAGTCGAAGGTTCCTACGAGCAGTACTTC. V usage is TRBV28 and J usage is TRBJ2-7; D remains unclear. Germline CDR1 reads MDHEN; CDR2 reads SYDVKM. V was trimmed by 5 bases and J by 1 base, leaving 12 bases between them. CDR3 length equals 14 residues.

J is TRBJ2-6 and V is TRBV6-2 or TRBV6-3, with unresolved D. V was pared by 7 bases and J by 0 bases, with 16 bases between. The CDR3 runs to 17 residues. Germline-derived CDR1 and CDR2 are MNHEY and SVGEGT. As DNA, the CDR3 is TGTGCCAGCAAATTTGGCGGTACCCTCTCTGGGGCCAACGTCCTGACTTTC. Its protein is CASKFGGTLSGANVLTF.

This clonotype has more than one count but fewer than ten. The chain employs TRBV21-1 and TRBJ2-4; the listed D gene, TRBD2, was not tested against the DNA. TRBV21-1 is a pseudogene locus. The CDR3 extends over 15 amino acids. Here the CDR3 DNA reads TGTGCCACCCCTAAGCGGGATGGAGCCAAAAACATTCAGTACTTC. It translates to CATPKRDGAKNIQYF.

The chain carries TRBV20-1 and TRBJ1-1, with 8 bases matching TRBD1. The CDR3 spans 15 residues. Trimming cost V 7 bases and J 4 bases; bases outside gene matches: 14. From germline, CDR1 is DFQATT and CDR2 SNEGSKA (reference sequence). The CDR3 here is CSVQSGTGSITEAFF. The DNA of the CDR3 is TGCAGTGTCCAAAGCGGGACAGGAAGTATCACTGAAGCTTTCTTT.

J is TRBJ2-1 and V is TRBV6-2 or TRBV6-3, with 8 bases lining up with TRBD2. The CDR3 extends over 15 amino acids. The ends lost 3 bases at V and 8 bases at J; junction bases unmatched: 9. Germline V gene data show CDR1 as MNHEY and CDR2 as SVGEGT. CDR3: CASSYTSGSTHEQFF. The CDR3 coding sequence is TGTGCCAGCAGTTATACCAGCGGGAGTACCCATGAGCAGTTCTTC.

V gene TRBV20-1 combines with J gene TRBJ2-1, with D hard to call. V was clipped by 4 bases and J by 6 bases, with 13 bases between them. The germline CDR1 and CDR2 sequences are DFQATT and SNEGSKA (reference sequence). The CDR3 is 13 residues long. The CDR3, as DNA: TGCAGTGCTAAATGGCTCTACTTCAATGAGCAGTTCTTC. Its translation is CSAKWLYFNEQFF.

This clonotype was counted ten times or more. This rearrangement joins TRBV10-3 to TRBJ2-1, with TRBD1 matching over 9 bases. There are 15 residues in the CDR3. Trimming at V came to 2 bases and at J to 6 bases, leaving 5 bases not matched to a gene. Germline CDR1 is ENHRY and CDR2 is SYGVKD. The CDR3 sequence: CAISEPMTGGNEQFF. The CDR3 DNA reads as TGTGCCATCAGTGAGCCCATGACAGGGGGCAATGAGCAGTTCTTC.

The sample holds a few counts of this clonotype. J is TRBJ1-2 and V is TRBV12-3 or TRBV12-4, with 9 positions matching TRBD1. The CDR3 runs to 18 residues. Trimming at V came to 6 bases and at J to 2 bases, leaving 16 bases not matched to a gene. The CDR3 DNA sequence: TGTGCCAGCAGACCGATTAAGACAGGGGGTCAAAGAAACTATGGCTACACCTTC. Translating gives CASRPIKTGGQRNYGYTF.

The chain combines TRBV4-3 with TRBJ2-1; TRBD2 matches 15 bases. This CDR3 spans 23 amino acids. Trimming took 2 bases from V and 6 from J; bases not matched to a gene: 23. Per germline, CDR1 LGHNA and CDR2 YSLEER. CDR3 sequence (DNA): TGCGCCAGCAGCCAAAGAACCCCTAGGACTAGCGGGAGGGCCAGAACCCTTTGCAATGAGCAGTTCTTC. Translated, it gives CASSQRTPRTSGRARTLCNEQFF.

This clonotype has only a few counts. The chain is built from TRBV28 and TRBJ1-4; the D is unclear. The CDR3 contains 12 residues. The V end was cut by 9 bases, the J end by 7 bases, with 12 bases between. Looked up from germline, CDR1 is MDHEN and CDR2 is SYDVKM. The CDR3 region is CASASMGEKLFF. The CDR3 region has the DNA TGTGCCAGTGCTTCTATGGGTGAAAAACTGTTTTTT.

This rearrangement joins TRBV9 to TRBJ1-2; D is ambiguous. CDR1 and CDR2 from the germline V gene are SGDLS and YYNGEE. V lost 4 bases and J lost 8, with 18 bases in between. The CDR3 has 14 residues. The CDR3 loop is CASSPGITQSGYTF. In DNA, the CDR3 is TGTGCCAGCAGCCCCGGGATCACTCAGAGCGGCTACACCTTC.

This clonotype came up a few times. The chain uses TRBV5-1 and TRBJ2-7; the match to TRBD1 covers 8 bases. Germline loops: CDR1 SGHRS, CDR2 YFSETQ. The CDR3 contains 14 residues. V shed 2 bases, J shed 4 bases, and the junction held 5 bases outside the gene matches. The CDR3 is CASSFRTGPYEQYF. In nucleotides, the CDR3 is TGCGCCAGCAGCTTCCGGACAGGGCCATACGAGCAGTACTTC.

This clonotype came up a few times. The V call is TRBV29-1, the J call TRBJ2-1; 7 nucleotides agree with TRBD1. Trimming at V came to 3 bases and at J to 0 bases, leaving 5 bases not matched to a gene. Germline CDR1 and CDR2: SQVTM and ANQGSEA. This CDR3 contains 15 residues. CDR3 in amino acids: CSVEDRSSSYNEQFF. CDR3 bases: TGCAGCGTTGAGGACAGGTCGAGCTCCTACAATGAGCAGTTCTTC.

This clonotype was counted between two and nine times. The V gene is TRBV7-9, the J gene TRBJ2-2; 12 nucleotides match TRBD2. Germline V lookup: CDR1 SEHNR, CDR2 FQNEAQ (reference sequence). V dropped 3 bases and J dropped 10; count of bases not matched to a gene: 6. This CDR3 region has 15 residues. The CDR3 nucleotides are TGTGCCAGCAGCTTCGCTAGCGGGAGGGCCATGGAGCTGTTTTTT. This translates into CASSFASGRAMELFF.

This chain links TRBV7-2 with TRBJ2-1; no clear D. Germline V gene lookup returns CDR1 SGHTA and CDR2 FQGNSA. The V gene lost 6 bases and the J gene lost 6 bases, with 9 bases spanning the gap. This CDR3 is 12 amino acids long. The CDR3 loop reads CASSPMGNEQFF. CDR3 coding DNA: TGTGCCAGCAGTCCAATGGGCAATGAGCAGTTCTTC.